The clone carrying this T cell receptor beta chain counts as medium-sized. The entry originates in a study of CD4 and CD8 cells across lung adenocarcinoma regions. TCRdb re-called the PCR reads through MiXCR, storing one row per CDR3 protein. Of about 25,000 distinct CDR3 sequences listed, around 56% are singletons. The clonotype originates from a male donor with lung adenocarcinoma. The CD4 and CD8 labels of this study may be unreliable. Sequenced sample: CD8+ T cells from the center of a lung tumor.

CDR3 loop: CASMRLGGGETEAFF. As DNA, the CDR3 is TGTGCCAGCATGAGGTTAGGGGGTGGGGAAACTGAAGCTTTCTTT. The chain joins TRBV6-1 to TRBJ1-1; D is perhaps TRBD1 (6 bases). CDR1 and CDR2 from the germline V gene are MNHNS and SASEGT. The ends were cut back, 7 bases at V and 5 bases at J, with 20 bases in the middle. The length of the CDR3 is 15 residues.